Listed below are T cell receptor beta chains from one sample, sequenced in a study of blood T cells in healthy people across ages. From the 5' RACE reads, TCRdb called clonotypes with MiXCR, one entry per CDR3 protein. Altogether some 1.5 million distinct CDR3 sequences are present, 28% being singletons, with the ten largest covering roughly 8.2%. Source material: blood. The receptors here all came from a woman aged 25 to 39 in good health. CDR3s leave out the opening cysteine and the closing phenylalanine or tryptophan.

TRBJ1-2 | TRBV29-1 | SVEARQGNGYT
TRBJ1-4 | TRBV29-1 | SVLGYGKLF
TRBJ2-1 | TRBV7-9 | ASSTDSVSGNEQF
TRBJ2-5 | TRBV5-1 | ASSLAPLGSGETQY
TRBJ2-6 | TRBV11-2 | ASRGTGANVLT
TRBJ2-7 | TRBV7-6 | ASSLEEVSYEQY
TRBJ2-2 | TRBV12-3/TRBV12-4 | ASNTISGGPGTGELF
TRBJ1-1 | TRBV5-1 | ASSFGDREGTEAF
TRBJ2-7 | TRBV5-5 | ASSLLGGPKNSYEQY
TRBJ2-2 | TRBV5-1 | ASSLGAGAGELF
TRBJ2-5 | TRBV18 | ASFTRDRSQETQY
TRBJ2-1 | TRBV19 | ASSIANSGGAYEQF
TRBJ2-7 | TRBV5-6 | ASSSFRGYEQY
TRBJ2-7 | TRBV5-1 | ASSLSLSSLPYEQY
TRBJ2-1 | TRBV7-6 | ASKQSGTGNEQF
TRBJ2-7 | TRBV3-1 | ASSQKTSGLLEQY
TRBJ2-5 | TRBV18 | ASSPFASNKETQY
TRBJ2-5 | TRBV4-1 | ASSQGPYETQY
TRBJ1-1 | TRBV3-1 | ASSQALVNTEAF
TRBJ1-1 | TRBV7-9 | ASSFGQLEAF
TRBJ1-5 | TRBV7-9 | ASTEANQPQH
TRBJ2-1 | TRBV11-2 | ASSLDLAGGSGYNEQF
- | TRBV9 | ASSVRDSTGESGYEQY
TRBJ2-1 | TRBV3-1 | ANRDGNNEQF
TRBJ2-3 | TRBV10-3 | AISEESTDTQY
TRBJ2-2 | TRBV20-1 | SGTSGSVGTGELF
TRBJ2-5 | TRBV7-9 | ASSTTPLAGEMETQY
TRBJ2-5 | TRBV20-1 | SATAAAREQY
TRBJ2-3 | TRBV7-2 | ASSLTSGRDLPQY
TRBJ1-2 | TRBV13 | ASSVAGDRAGGNYGYT
TRBJ2-5 | TRBV5-6 | ASSGHYRFQETQY
TRBJ2-5 | TRBV28 | ASSYGGLVGEQY
TRBJ2-1 | TRBV12-3/TRBV12-4 | ASSYLPGLAGGYNEQF
TRBJ2-5 | TRBV2 | ASSADRGSQETQY
TRBJ1-5 | TRBV6-1 | ASSDQDRDNQPQH
TRBJ2-7 | TRBV28 | ASSSPPAQGFEQY
TRBJ2-7 | TRBV20-1 | SANGDISYEQY
TRBJ2-5 | TRBV7-3 | ASSVSTGEETQY
TRBJ2-5 | TRBV12-3/TRBV12-4 | ASSPPTPGQWETQY
TRBJ2-3 | TRBV9 | ASSAGTGQLRGTDTQY
TRBJ1-1 | TRBV7-9 | ASSPTGTNTEAF
TRBJ2-7 | TRBV5-1 | ASSLLTGKYEQY
- | TRBV4-1 | ASSQEARETQY
TRBJ1-2 | TRBV4-3 | ASSQAGELRGYT
TRBJ1-6 | TRBV6-1 | ASSERTGLALH
TRBJ1-2 | TRBV20-1 | SARLQGTNYGYT
TRBJ2-3 | TRBV10-3 | AISESGATRNTQY
TRBJ2-1 | TRBV24-1 | AASDRLVYNEQF
TRBJ1-1 | TRBV12-3/TRBV12-4 | ASSFLLRDTEAF
TRBJ2-3 | TRBV6-4 | ASSDGPGTPSTDTQY
TRBJ2-7 | TRBV29-1 | SVVQDGDEQY
TRBJ2-1 | TRBV5-1 | VSSPAQGDGNEQF
TRBJ2-1 | TRBV2 | ASSDSASYNEQF
TRBJ2-1 | TRBV24-1 | ATSDSLGGADEQF
TRBJ2-7 | TRBV9 | ASSVNPSFYEQY
TRBJ2-5 | TRBV2 | ASSGGGRSQETQY
TRBJ2-7 | TRBV5-5 | ASSLGLDTYEQY